This T cell receptor (beta chain) was captured by sequencing in a study of cytomegalovirus exposure and HLA in healthy donors. Germline V gene lookup returns CDR1 MDHEN and CDR2 SYDVKM. The CDR3 loop spans 16 amino acids. V lost 0 bases to trimming and J lost 8 bases; unmatched junction nucleotides: 3. Findings of the study overall: Available immune exposure information was restricted to CMV serostatus only. Presence/absence analyses rested on an assumption that sequencing depth was roughly uniform across donors. In a later analysis, a missense DCLRE1C variant was linked to TCR beta V- and J-gene trimming.

Note on this clone: What it binds is unknown.

In the PCR, 60 Vbeta and 13 Jbeta primers were used. Method: immunoSEQ multiplex PCR; TCRdb's copy keeps in-frame clones and lacks some. The sample carries 150,000 or so clones, around 76% recorded once. Healthy bone marrow donors formed the donor group. The TCR comes from a man aged 35 to 55 in good health and CMV-seropositive. The V and J genes are TRBV28 and TRBJ2-1; 14 nucleotides align to TRBD2. Material: PBMCs. CDR3 sequence: CASSLWRLAGGHEQFF. In DNA, the CDR3 is TGTGCCAGCAGTTTATGGAGACTAGCGGGGGGGCATGAGCAGTTCTTC.